This is a list of T cell receptor beta chains from one sample in a study of blood T cell repertoires in COVID-19. TCRdb keeps only in-frame clones here, not all; method: immunoSEQ multiplex PCR. The sample lists around 150,000 clones; 85% to 90% were seen once. Sequenced input: peripheral blood. The receptor source for this set is a man between 45 and 60 years old with active COVID-19. The CDR3 runs from the conserved cysteine through the conserved F or W. Fields, in order: D gene, J gene, V gene, clone size, CDR3 protein, CDR3 DNA. The D gene is left open where the match is weak. Size is omitted from some rows. Given values are once, few, many or a class for expanded clones.

NA	TRBJ2-7	TRBV5-6	NA	CASSFGSSIDEQYF	TGTGCCAGCAGCTTCGGAAGTAGCATCGACGAGCAGTACTTC
TRBD1	TRBJ2-5	TRBV5-4	NA	CASSPTDREETQYF	TGTGCCAGCAGCCCTACGGACAGGGAAGAGACCCAGTACTTC
NA	TRBJ1-6	TRBV7-6	NA	CASSLAPRGNNSPLHF	TGTGCCAGCAGCTTAGCGCCTAGGGGAAATAATTCACCCCTCCACTTT
NA	TRBJ1-4	TRBV5-4	NA	CASSLGGLNEKLFF	TGTGCCAGCAGCTTGGGGGGGCTTAATGAAAAACTGTTTTTT
TRBD2	TRBJ2-7	TRBV6-5	NA	CASSYSIAGGLEQYF	TGTGCCAGCAGTTACTCGATCGCGGGGGGGCTTGAGCAGTACTTC
NA	TRBJ2-3	TRBV2	NA	CASRPVIASTQYF	TGTGCCAGCAGACCGGTAATTGCGAGTACGCAGTATTTT
TRBD2	TRBJ2-1	TRBV4-1	few	CASSQPLAGGFNEQFF	TGCGCCAGCAGCCAACCGCTAGCGGGGGGTTTCAATGAGCAGTTCTTC
NA	TRBJ2-1	TRBV7-7	NA	CASSPDRSSYNEQFF	TGTGCTAGCAGCCCCGACAGGAGCTCCTACAATGAGCAGTTCTTC
NA	TRBJ2-3	TRBV15	NA	CATSRGRGSTDTQYF	TGTGCCACCAGCAGAGGACGGGGGAGCACAGATACGCAGTATTTT
NA	TRBJ2-5	TRBV5-6	NA	CASSLHGGSDF	TGTGCCAGCAGCTTGCATGGCGGGTCAGACTTC
TRBD1	TRBJ2-5	TRBV5-1	NA	CASSFSRDRVGETQYF	TGCGCCAGCAGCTTTTCCCGGGACAGGGTAGGCGAGACCCAGTACTTC
NA	TRBJ2-1	TRBV3-1/TRBV3-2	once	CASSQSQNEQFF	TGTGCCAGCAGCCAATCACAGAATGAGCAGTTCTTC
TRBD1	TRBJ2-7	TRBV6-5	NA	CASGVQGTYEQYF	TGTGCCAGCGGGGTACAGGGGACCTACGAGCAGTACTTC
TRBD1	TRBJ2-7	TRBV30	NA	CAWSVLRVRTGENEQYF	TGTGCCTGGAGTGTACTTAGGGTCCGGACAGGGGAGAACGAGCAGTACTTC
NA	TRBJ2-4	TRBV4-1	NA	CASSQVGGRGNIQYF	TGCGCCAGCAGCCAAGTCGGGGGTAGGGGAAACATTCAGTACTTC
NA	TRBJ1-2	TRBV6-1	NA	CASSEPGKAGYTF	TGTGCCAGCAGTGAACCGGGGAAGGCTGGCTACACCTTC
TRBD2	TRBJ2-1	TRBV7-3	NA	CASSFETSGAQFF	TGTGCCAGCAGCTTCGAGACTAGCGGGGCCCAGTTCTTC
NA	TRBJ1-6	TRBV7-2	once	CASSLNKGSPLHF	TGTGCCAGCAGCTTAAATAAGGGGTCACCCCTCCACTTT
TRBD1	TRBJ2-2	TRBV3-1/TRBV3-2	NA	CASSLGTGANTGELFF	TGTGCCAGCAGCCTCGGGACAGGGGCTAACACCGGGGAGCTGTTTTTT
TRBD1	TRBJ2-3	TRBV6-6	NA	CASTYPIRDRGRSRTDTQYF	TGTGCCAGCACCTATCCCATCCGGGACAGGGGGCGAAGTCGGACAGATACGCAGTATTTT
NA	TRBJ2-7	TRBV5-1	NA	CASSLAGQGQGRWDF	TGCGCCAGCAGCTTGGCCGGTCAGGGGCAAGGACGTTGGGACTTC
NA	TRBJ1-5	TRBV19	NA	CASSIEGRGVGNQPQHF	TGTGCCAGTAGTATAGAGGGCAGGGGTGTCGGCAATCAGCCCCAGCATTTT